The sequence of this T cell receptor (beta chain) was determined in a study of blood T cell repertoires in COVID-19. Study overall: Samples representing acute and convalescent COVID-19 were sourced from the United States, Italy and Spain. The cDNA or gDNA used as material had been derived from T cells, B-cell-depleted T cells, or PBMCs.

The CDR3 runs to 13 residues. Germline loops: CDR1 SGHTA, CDR2 FQGTGA. Deletions cut 5 bases from V and 5 bases from J, with 12 bases between. This clone was found a few times. In the original analysis: Estimates of nucleated cell counts were drawn from the amplification of reference gene primers. This table comes from immunoSEQ multiplex PCR, and its TCRdb copy is limited to in-frame clones, with some not included. V and J calls and clone size are as listed in that table; D and trimming were resolved from the DNA. This repertoire shows about 180,000 clones, approximately 80% found once; its top ten account for 6.5% to 8.5%.

Sequencing was carried out using peripheral blood. The chain joins TRBV7-3 to TRBJ2-5; D is possibly TRBD2 (5 bases). The clonotype comes from a human donor in a cohort sampled during active COVID-19. In nucleotides, the CDR3 is TGTGCCAGCAGCGCAACTAGATTGGAGACCCAGTACTTC. Translation: CASSATRLETQYF.